A selection of T cell receptor beta chains follows, all from one sample in a study of shared clonotypes between healthy human individuals. Using immunoSEQ multiplex PCR, the repertoire was profiled, and TCRdb retains in-frame clones only, with some absent. The data contain roughly 700,000 clones, 74% of them singletons. Source material: memory CD4+ T cells sorted from blood. Receptors were obtained from a woman in her thirties in good health. Each CDR3 is given with its conserved first and last residue. The D gene is left open where the match is weak. A clone size is listed for some rows: how often the clone was seen (once, few, many), or a class if it is expanded.

-	TRBV4-1	-	TRBJ2-7	TGCGCCAGCAGCCAAGATCTGATCCCGGAGTTATCCGAGCAGTACTTC	CASSQDLIPELSEQYF
-	TRBV28	-	TRBJ2-3	TGTGCCAGCAGTTACCCAGGGGCGGACACAGATACGCAGTATTTT	CASSYPGADTDTQYF
-	TRBV5-6	-	TRBJ2-1	TGTGCCAGCAGCGAGGACTGGCTCAATGAGCAGTTCTTC	CASSEDWLNEQFF
-	TRBV10-3	-	TRBJ2-1	TGTGCCATTCGGGGGCAGGAACGCAATGAGCAGTTCTTC	CAIRGQERNEQFF
once	TRBV7-9	TRBD2	TRBJ2-1	TGTGCCAGCATCCCCGCGGTAACTAGCGCGAGCTCCTACAATGAGCAGTTCTTC	CASIPAVTSASSYNEQFF
-	TRBV2	-	TRBJ2-2	TGTGCCAGCAGTGACAGGGGGGTGACCGGGGAGCTGTTTTTT	CASSDRGVTGELFF
once	TRBV5-4	TRBD2	TRBJ2-3	TGTGCCAGCAGCCCGGGACTAGCGGGAGGGAGTACAGATACGCAGTATTTT	CASSPGLAGGSTDTQYF
-	TRBV29-1	TRBD2	TRBJ2-3	TGCAGCGTTGAAGGAGCGGGAGTGGGGGATACGCAGTATTTT	CSVEGAGVGDTQYF
-	TRBV5-1	TRBD2	TRBJ2-5	TGCGCCAGCAGCTTGGGATCGCGGAGGGAGGGAGAGACCCAGTACTTC	CASSLGSRREGETQYF
-	TRBV4-1	-	TRBJ1-1	TGCGCCAGCAGCCAGACGCCGGGCCCAAACACTGAAGCTTTCTTT	CASSQTPGPNTEAFF
-	TRBV5-1	-	TRBJ2-2	TGCGCCAGCAGCTCGACTATAGCGCAGAACACCGGGGAGCTGTTTTTT	CASSSTIAQNTGELFF
-	TRBV5-1	-	TRBJ1-3	TGCGCCAGCAGCCCGGCGGGGGGATCCCCTGGAAACACCATATATTTT	CASSPAGGSPGNTIYF
-	TRBV7-2	-	TRBJ2-7	TGTGCCAGCAGCTTTGCTAGGAACGAGCAGTACTTC	CASSFARNEQYF
few	TRBV2	-	TRBJ1-1	TGTGCCAGCAGTGAAGGGCAGACTGAAGCTTTCTTT	CASSEGQTEAFF
-	TRBV10-3	-	TRBJ2-7	TGTGCCATCAGTGAGGAGGGGGGGGTCTCATACGAGCAGTACTTC	CAISEEGGVSYEQYF
once	TRBV5-1	-	TRBJ1-5	TGCGCCAGCAGCTTGGGCGGGGCAACGAATCAGCCCCAGCATTTT	CASSLGGATNQPQHF
-	TRBV30	-	TRBJ1-1	TGTGCCTGGAGTGAGACGCATACGAACACTGAAGCTTTCTTT	CAWSETHTNTEAFF
once	TRBV25-1	TRBD2	TRBJ2-7	TGTGCCAGCAGTGATCAGCGGGAGGACGAGCAGTACTTC	CASSDQREDEQYF
-	TRBV19	-	TRBJ2-3	TGTGCCAGTAGTTGGGGGGCTAGCACAGATACGCAGTATTTT	CASSWGASTDTQYF
-	TRBV28	-	TRBJ2-3	TGTGCCAGCAGTTTTAATAGGGACCCCTCAGATACGCAGTATTTT	CASSFNRDPSDTQYF
-	TRBV9	TRBD1	TRBJ1-2	TGTGCCAGCAGTTATCTACCGGGACAGAGCTATGGCTACACCTTC	CASSYLPGQSYGYTF
-	TRBV4-1	TRBD1	TRBJ1-2	TGCGCCAGCAGCCAAAACAGGGGGTATAACTATGGCTACACCTTC	CASSQNRGYNYGYTF
-	TRBV15	-	TRBJ1-5	TGTGCCACCAGCAGAGCACAGGGTGCCGGTCAGCCCCAGCATTTT	CATSRAQGAGQPQHF
-	TRBV6-1	TRBD2	TRBJ2-5	TGTGCCAGCAGTGAAGCGCTTCAGGGAGGGAGAACACAAGAGACCCAGTACTTC	CASSEALQGGRTQETQYF
-	TRBV10-3	TRBD1	TRBJ2-3	TGTGCCATCAGTGAGGGGACAGGGGGAGGAACAGATACGCAGTATTTT	CAISEGTGGGTDTQYF
-	TRBV28	TRBD1	TRBJ2-5	TGTGCCAGCAGTGTGACAGGGGCGGGCCTCGGGACCCAGTACTTC	CASSVTGAGLGTQYF
few	TRBV19	TRBD1	TRBJ2-5	TGTGCCAGTAGTAAATACCAGGGACAGGGGTCGACCCAGTACTTC	CASSKYQGQGSTQYF
-	TRBV9	TRBD1	TRBJ2-5	TGTGCCAGCAGCGCAGGGACAGGTGGTGTGGAGACCCAGTACTTC	CASSAGTGGVETQYF
-	TRBV29-1	TRBD2	TRBJ2-1	TGCAGCGTCAGGACTAGCGGGGGCAATGAGCAGTTCTTC	CSVRTSGGNEQFF
-	TRBV10-1	-	TRBJ2-5	TGCGCCAGCAGCGGGGACCTTTGGGAGACCCAGTACTTC	CASSGDLWETQYF
-	TRBV18	-	TRBJ1-1	TGTGCCAGCTCACCACCAGAGGGATCGAACACTGAAGCTTTCTTT	CASSPPEGSNTEAFF
-	TRBV20-1	-	TRBJ2-3	TGCAGTGCTAGAATTGCGGATACGCAGTATTTT	CSARIADTQYF